The clone carrying this TCR beta chain was counted between two and nine times. Antigen unknown. The sample comes from a study of T cell repertoires in cytomegalovirus infection. Study at large: Public TCR beta signatures provided an indication of both CMV infection and a matching HLA type. Findings and limits, study-wide: CMV-specific TCR beta clonotypes restricted by HLA-C dominated the ex vivo response. Cumulative public TCR beta family frequency identified CMV carriers with the relevant HLA.

TCRdb fed the reads into MiXCR, producing one record per CDR3 protein. The repertoire consists of some 800,000 distinct CDR3 sequences, with around 29% occurring once and the leading ten covering about an eighth. This CDR3 is 16 amino acids long. Germline-derived CDR1 and CDR2 are MDHEN and SYDVKM. Germline trimming cut 5 bases from V and 9 bases from J; bases unmatched to any gene: 14. The chain recombines TRBV28 with TRBJ1-5; 9 bases match TRBD1. The input for sequencing was cultured CD8+ T cells from PBMCs, taken from culture after CMV antigen stimulation. The clonotype was recovered from a human donor in good health (CMV status not recorded). Some clones in this sample may be carry-over from other donors' samples. The CDR3: CASSPGTGLGVWPQHF. CDR3 sequence (DNA): TGTGCCAGCAGTCCGGGGACAGGGCTGGGGGTATGGCCCCAGCATTTT.